This T cell receptor (beta chain) comes out of a study of T cell changes during pregnancy in multiple sclerosis. V lost 3 bases, J lost 4 bases, and 7 bases lay in between. Germline-derived CDR1 and CDR2 are SQVTM and ANQGSEA. The CDR3 length is 12 residues. The repertoire was sequenced with immunoSEQ multiplex PCR; TCRdb's copy has only in-frame clones and lacks some. The sample has 22,000 or so clones, just over 90% seen once. Sequencing was performed on CD4+ T cells from peripheral blood mononuclear cells, taken after pregnancy. The sequence was collected from a female donor in good health, enrolled as a control in a pregnancy study. The V and J genes are TRBV29-1 and TRBJ1-3; D uncertain. The CDR3 bases are TGCAGCGTTGAGGTCGGGGGAAACACCATATATTTT. This codes for CSVEVGGNTIYF.